This T cell receptor (beta chain) comes out of a study of human T cells and chemical hapten exposure. Study information: The study traced per-sample TCR yield variation mainly to small differences in pooled library volumes.

The CDR3 contains 13 residues. Germline V gene sequence: CDR1 SGHTA, CDR2 FQGTGA. V was shortened by 5 bases and J by 0 bases, with 7 bases between the two germline ends. Time point indicated: patch test 3, about 24 weeks after DPC sensitization. Described treatment: therapeutic diphenylcyclopropenone sensitization with weekly scalp DPC. It was unfractionated whole blood from which total RNA was extracted. Whole-study findings and limits: The study found that DPC sensitization did not change TCRs above 1 in 1000 frequency. Expanded TCRs grouped into significantly more large CDR3 similarity clusters than controls produced.

TCRdb used MiXCR to reprocess the RACE reads, holding one entry per CDR3 protein. This table holds 50,000 or so distinct CDR3 sequences, about 10% found once. This clonotype came up many times. The antigen remains unidentified. The chain links TRBV7-3 to TRBJ1-1; D remains ambiguous. This receptor was obtained from a middle-aged woman with alopecia areata. Some clones in this sample may be carry-over from other donors' samples. The source material was whole blood, sampled in connection with sensitization to the hapten diphenylcyclopropenone (DPC). The CDR3 spells CASSEMMNTEAFF. CDR3 coding DNA: TGTGCCAGCAGCGAAATGATGAACACTGAAGCTTTCTTT. Variable domain in full (rest from reference TRBV7-3 and TRBJ1-1): GAGVSQTPSNKVTEKGKYVELRCDPISGHTALYWYRQSLGQGPEFLIYFQGTGAADDSGLPNDRFFAVRPEGSVSTLKIQRTERGDSAVYLCASSEMMNTEAFFGQGTRLTVV.